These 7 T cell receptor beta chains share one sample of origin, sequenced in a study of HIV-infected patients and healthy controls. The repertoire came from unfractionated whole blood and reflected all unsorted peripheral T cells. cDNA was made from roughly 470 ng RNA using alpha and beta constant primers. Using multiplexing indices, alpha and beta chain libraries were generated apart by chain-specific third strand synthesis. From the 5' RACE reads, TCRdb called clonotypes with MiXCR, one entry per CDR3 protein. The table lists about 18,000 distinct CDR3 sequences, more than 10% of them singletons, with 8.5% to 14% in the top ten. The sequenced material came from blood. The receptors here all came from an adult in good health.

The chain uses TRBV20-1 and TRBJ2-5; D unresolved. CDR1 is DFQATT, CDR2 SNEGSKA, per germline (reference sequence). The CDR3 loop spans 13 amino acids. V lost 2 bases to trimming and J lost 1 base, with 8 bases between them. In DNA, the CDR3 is TGCAGTGCTAGACGGACGTCCCAAGAGACCCAGTACTTC. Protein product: CSARRTSQETQYF.

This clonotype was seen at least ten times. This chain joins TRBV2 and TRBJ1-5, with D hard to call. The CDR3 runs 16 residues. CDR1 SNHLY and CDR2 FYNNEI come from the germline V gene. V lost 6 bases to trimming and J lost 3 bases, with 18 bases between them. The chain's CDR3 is CASRGKGYAYNQPQHF. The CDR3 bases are TGTGCCAGCAGGGGGAAAGGGTATGCTTACAATCAGCCCCAGCATTTT.

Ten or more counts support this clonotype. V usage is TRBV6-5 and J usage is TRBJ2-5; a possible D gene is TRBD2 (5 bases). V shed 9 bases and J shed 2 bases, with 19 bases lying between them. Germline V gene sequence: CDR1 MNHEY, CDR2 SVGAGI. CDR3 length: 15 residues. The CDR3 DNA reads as TGTGCCAGTACTTGGAGGCGGAATTCACAAGAGACCCAGTACTTC. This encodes CASTWRRNSQETQYF.

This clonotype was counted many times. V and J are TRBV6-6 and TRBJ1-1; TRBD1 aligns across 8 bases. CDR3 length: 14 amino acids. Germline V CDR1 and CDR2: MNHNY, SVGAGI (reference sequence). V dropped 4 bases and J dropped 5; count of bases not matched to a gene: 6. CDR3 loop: CASSSTTGGTEAFF. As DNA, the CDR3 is TGTGCCAGCAGTTCTACTACAGGGGGTACTGAAGCTTTCTTT.

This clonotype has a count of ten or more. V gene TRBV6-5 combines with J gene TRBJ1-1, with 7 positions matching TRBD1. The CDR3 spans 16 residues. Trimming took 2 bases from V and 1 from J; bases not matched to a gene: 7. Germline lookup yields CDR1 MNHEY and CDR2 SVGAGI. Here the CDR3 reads CASSYGGGQPNTEAFF. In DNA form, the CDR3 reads TGTGCCAGCAGTTACGGAGGGGGACAGCCGAACACTGAAGCTTTCTTT.

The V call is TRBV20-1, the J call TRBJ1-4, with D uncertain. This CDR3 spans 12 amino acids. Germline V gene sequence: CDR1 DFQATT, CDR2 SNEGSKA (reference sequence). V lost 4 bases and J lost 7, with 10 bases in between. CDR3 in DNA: TGCAGTGCTAAGGATCGCATTGAAAAACTGTTTTTT. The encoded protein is CSAKDRIEKLFF.

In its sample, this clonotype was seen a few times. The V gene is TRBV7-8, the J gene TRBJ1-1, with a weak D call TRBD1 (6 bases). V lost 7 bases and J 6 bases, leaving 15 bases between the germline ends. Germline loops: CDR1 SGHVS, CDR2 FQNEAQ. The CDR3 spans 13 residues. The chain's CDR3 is CASKLDSDSEAFF. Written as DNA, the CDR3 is TGTGCCAGCAAACTGGACAGTGACTCTGAAGCTTTCTTT. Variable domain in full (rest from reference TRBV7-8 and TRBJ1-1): GAGVSQSPRYKVAKRGQDVALRCDPISGHVSLFWYQQALGQGPEFLTYFQNEAQLDKSGLPSDRFFAERPEGSVSTLKIQRTQQEDSAVYLCASKLDSDSEAFFGQGTRLTVV.